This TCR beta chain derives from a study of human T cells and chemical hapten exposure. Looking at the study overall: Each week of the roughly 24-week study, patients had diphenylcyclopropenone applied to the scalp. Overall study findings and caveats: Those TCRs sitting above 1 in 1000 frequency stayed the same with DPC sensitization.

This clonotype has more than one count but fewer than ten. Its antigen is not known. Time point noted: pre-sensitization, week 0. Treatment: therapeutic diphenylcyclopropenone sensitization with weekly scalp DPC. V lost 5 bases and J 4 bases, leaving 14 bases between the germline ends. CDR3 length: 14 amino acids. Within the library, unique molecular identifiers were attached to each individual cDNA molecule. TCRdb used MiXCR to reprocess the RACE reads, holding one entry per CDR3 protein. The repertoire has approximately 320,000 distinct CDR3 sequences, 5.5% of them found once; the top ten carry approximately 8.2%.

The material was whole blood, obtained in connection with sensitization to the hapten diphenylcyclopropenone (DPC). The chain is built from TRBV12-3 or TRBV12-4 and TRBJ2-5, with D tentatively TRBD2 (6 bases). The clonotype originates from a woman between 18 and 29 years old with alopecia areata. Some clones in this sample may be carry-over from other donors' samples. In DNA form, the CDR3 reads TGTGCCAGCAGTAAGTCCGCCGGGGGAGAGACCCAGTACTTC. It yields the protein CASSKSAGGETQYF.